These 20 T cell receptor beta chains share one sample of origin, sequenced in a study of cytomegalovirus exposure and HLA in healthy donors. It was with 60 Vbeta and 13 Jbeta primers that the PCR ran. Produced via immunoSEQ multiplex PCR; TCRdb's table is partial and in-frame only. The table shows tens of thousands of clones, with approximately 78% occurring only once. Sequencing was performed on PBMCs. The receptors shown here come from a woman in her forties in good health and CMV-seropositive.

The chain carries TRBV19 and TRBJ2-2, with 9 positions matching TRBD1. There are 16 residues in the CDR3. Germline V gene data show CDR1 as LNHDA and CDR2 as SQIVND (reference sequence). V dropped 4 bases and J dropped 4; count of bases not matched to a gene: 7. The CDR3 DNA reads TGTGCCAGTAGTACCACGGACAGGGGTTTCACCGGGGAGCTGTTTTTT. This translates into CASSTTDRGFTGELFF.

The V call is TRBV7-2, the J call TRBJ2-2; D is possibly TRBD2 (7 bases). Trimming cost V 5 bases and J 5 bases, with 15 bases left between them. The CDR3 length is 15 residues. Germline loops: CDR1 SGHTA, CDR2 FQGNSA. CDR3 protein: CASSGSRGATGELFF. For the CDR3, the DNA is TGTGCCAGCAGCGGATCCCGGGGGGCTACCGGGGAGCTGTTTTTT.

The count of this clone is one. V gene TRBV6-1 combines with J gene TRBJ2-5; D remains unclear. Judging by the DNA end, TRBJ2-7 fits better; the J call may be wrong. Germline V CDR1 and CDR2: MNHNS, SASEGT. The CDR3 totals 10 residues. The CDR3 is CASSEYEQYF. The CDR3 DNA reads as TGTGCCAGCAGTGAATACGAGCAGTACTTC.

The chain is built from TRBV7-2 and TRBJ2-7; 7 nucleotides agree with TRBD2. Germline V lookup: CDR1 SGHTA, CDR2 FQGNSA. This CDR3 is built from 11 residues. The V segment lost 5 bases and the J segment 11 bases; nucleotides outside the gene matches: 6. This chain's CDR3 is CASSPGLAEYF. DNA for the CDR3: TGTGCCAGCAGCCCCGGGCTAGCGGAGTACTTC.

The chain carries TRBV4-1 and TRBJ2-1; D ambiguous. The germline V and J ends were trimmed by 0 bases and 6 bases, with 6 bases remaining between them. CDR1 is MGHRA, CDR2 YSYEKL, per germline. The CDR3 has 13 amino acids. DNA of the CDR3: TGCGCCAGCAGCCAAGATCTCGTCAATGAGCAGTTCTTC. This codes for CASSQDLVNEQFF.

This clone was seen a single time. The chain joins TRBV7-6 to TRBJ2-7; 8 nucleotides agree with TRBD2. The V segment lost 4 bases and the J segment 6 bases; nucleotides outside the gene matches: 8. The length of the CDR3 is 14 residues. Germline CDR1 SGHVS, CDR2 FNYEAQ. CDR3 loop: CASSSGLVPLEQYF. In DNA form, the CDR3 reads TGTGCCAGCAGCTCGGGACTAGTCCCCCTCGAGCAGTACTTC.

The chain couples TRBV29-1 to TRBJ1-2; the match to TRBD1 covers 7 bases. This CDR3 has 13 residues. J lost 4 bases, V lost 4 bases, and 6 bases had no gene match. From germline, CDR1 is SQVTM and CDR2 ANQGSEA. For the CDR3, the DNA is TGCAGCGTTGGGGAGACAGGGTCCTATGGCTACACCTTC. Translated, it gives CSVGETGSYGYTF.

The chain is built from TRBV27 and TRBJ2-5; 11 positions agree with TRBD2. The junction had 10 bases not matched to a gene; V was cut back by 5 bases and J by 5 bases. Germline V gene data show CDR1 as MNHEY and CDR2 as SMNVEV (reference sequence). The CDR3 loop spans 16 amino acids. The CDR3 DNA sequence: TGTGCCAGCAGTCCCCGACTAGCGGGAAGGACGGAGACCCAGTACTTC. Translation: CASSPRLAGRTETQYF.

The V and J genes are TRBV7-9 and TRBJ2-7; 7 bases line up with TRBD1. The CDR3 runs 15 residues. Germline V CDR1 and CDR2: SEHNR, FQNEAQ (reference sequence). J was trimmed by 3 bases and V by 2 bases; bases with no gene match: 7. The DNA for the CDR3 is TGTGCCAGCAGCTTATCGACAGGGTGGGTCTACGAGCAGTACTTC. It encodes CASSLSTGWVYEQYF.

The J gene is TRBJ2-2, the V gene TRBV27, with 14 nucleotides matching TRBD2. This CDR3 region has 14 residues. The V segment lost 10 bases and the J segment 5 bases; nucleotides outside the gene matches: 3. CDR1 and CDR2 from the germline V gene are MNHEY and SMNVEV (reference sequence). CDR3 residues: CATRLAGGTGELFF. The CDR3 nucleotides read TGTGCCACCAGACTAGCGGGAGGGACCGGGGAGCTGTTTTTT.

The rearrangement links TRBV5-3 to TRBJ2-7, with 8 bases that match TRBD2. TRBV5-3 is known as an ORF, though its function is uncertain. The junction had 11 bases not matched to a gene; V was cut back by 2 bases and J by 4 bases. The CDR3 covers 16 residues. This CDR3 reads CARSFGKVAGYYEQYF. In DNA, the CDR3 is TGTGCCAGAAGCTTCGGGAAAGTAGCGGGATATTACGAGCAGTACTTC.

This clone was found a few times. The V call is TRBV15, the J call TRBJ2-5, with a weak D call TRBD2 (5 bases). The CDR3 has 14 residues. Deletions cut 0 bases from V and 2 bases from J, with 7 bases between. Germline assignment: CDR1 LNHNV and CDR2 YYDKDF (reference sequence). The CDR3 coding sequence is TGTGCCACCAGCAGAGATAGAGGGCAAGAGACCCAGTACTTC. Its translation: CATSRDRGQETQYF.

This clone was observed once. This chain's CDR3 is CASSVGTGGAYNEQFF. In DNA form, the CDR3 reads TGTGCCAGCAGCGTAGGTACGGGGGGGGCCTACAATGAGCAGTTCTTC. This chain joins TRBV9 and TRBJ2-1; 8 bases fit TRBD2. This CDR3 contains 16 residues. CDR1 is SGDLS and CDR2 is YYNGEE in the germline V gene. V shed 0 bases and J 2 bases; nucleotides not matched to a gene: 4.

This clone was seen a single time. The rearrangement joins TRBV15 to TRBJ2-2; the D is unclear. V was pared by 5 bases and J by 3 bases, with 25 bases between. This CDR3 spans 19 amino acids. The germline gives CDR1 LNHNV, CDR2 YYDKDF (reference sequence). CDR3 in amino acids: CATSPSISVLGHDTGELFF. CDR3 DNA sequence: TGTGCCACCAGCCCCAGTATTTCCGTATTGGGCCATGACACCGGGGAGCTGTTTTTT. Full variable domain (rest looked up from reference TRBV15 and TRBJ2-2): DAMVIQNPRYQVTQFGKPVTLSCSQTLNHNVMYWYQQKSSQAPKLLFHYYDKDFNNEADTPDNFQSRRPNTSFCFLDIRSPGLGDTAMYLCATSPSISVLGHDTGELFFGEGSRLTVL.

The rearrangement links TRBV29-1 to TRBJ1-2; 8 bases agree with TRBD1. The J segment lost 5 bases and the V segment lost 0 bases, leaving 8 bases of the junction unmatched. This CDR3 is 15 amino acids long. Germline lookup yields CDR1 SQVTM and CDR2 ANQGSEA. The CDR3 here is CSVEEGTGFGYGYTF. CDR3 in DNA: TGCAGCGTTGAAGAGGGGACAGGTTTTGGGTATGGCTACACCTTC.

J is TRBJ1-5 and V is TRBV7-2, with D tentatively TRBD1 (5 bases). Germline V gene data show CDR1 as SGHTA and CDR2 as FQGNSA. The V gene lost 1 base and the J gene lost 6 bases, with 10 bases spanning the gap. The CDR3 is 14 residues long. The CDR3 nucleotides read TGTGCCAGCAGCTTAGGACAGTCTGGTCAGCCCCAGCATTTT. Its protein product is CASSLGQSGQPQHF.

J is TRBJ1-1 and V is TRBV6-5, with TRBD1 matching 7 bases. Germline V gene sequence: CDR1 MNHEY, CDR2 SVGAGI. The CDR3 consists of 11 residues. V was clipped by 6 bases and J by 9 bases; unmatched bases: 4. The CDR3 region has the DNA TGTGCCAGCAGCGACAGGGTAAAAGCTTTCTTT. Protein product: CASSDRVKAFF.

CDR3 amino acids: CASGLDSQVGEQYF. In nucleotides, the CDR3 is TGTGCCAGCGGCTTGGACAGCCAAGTGGGCGAGCAGTACTTC. The chain couples TRBV28 to TRBJ2-7; tentatively, D is TRBD1 (6 bases). The V and J ends lost 8 bases and 6 bases respectively, with 20 bases between them. CDR1 is MDHEN and CDR2 is SYDVKM in the germline V gene. The CDR3 covers 14 residues.

This clone was seen only once. The chain combines TRBV18 with TRBJ2-1; TRBD1 matches at 11 bases. CDR3 length: 20 amino acids. The junction had 14 bases not matched to a gene; V was cut back by 3 bases and J by 1 base. Per the germline V gene, CDR1 is KGHSH and CDR2 is LQKENI. The CDR3 nucleotides are TGTGCCAGCTCACCTCGTACCTGGACAGGGGGCTATGATTCCTACAATGAGCAGTTCTTC. Its protein is CASSPRTWTGGYDSYNEQFF.

This clone has just one count. The chain carries TRBV4-3 and TRBJ2-3, with a weak D call TRBD2 (6 bases). Trimming stripped 4 bases from V and 3 bases from J, with 14 bases between. The CDR3 is made up of 15 amino acids. Germline V gene sequence: CDR1 LGHNA, CDR2 YSLEER. CDR3 DNA: TGCGCCAGCAGCCGGAGGGAGGTAGGGACAGATACGCAGTATTTT. It yields the protein CASSRREVGTDTQYF.